One and the same sample provided the 24 T cell receptor beta chains below, sequenced in a study of blood T cell repertoires in COVID-19. Clones were read by immunoSEQ multiplex PCR, and TCRdb kept only the in-frame ones, dropping some. The sample includes just over 200,000 clones, about three quarters of them seen just once. Sequencing used peripheral blood. These receptors were collected from a woman between 65 and 79 years old with acute or convalescent COVID-19.

V and J are TRBV18 and TRBJ1-1, with TRBD1 matching 7 bases. The V gene end was trimmed by 2 bases and the J gene end by 5 bases; junction bases not matched to a gene: 11. The CDR3 extends over 16 amino acids. CDR1 is KGHSH, CDR2 LQKENI, per germline. The CDR3 sequence is CASSPGRQGGGTEAFF. CDR3 sequence (DNA): TGTGCCAGCTCACCAGGGAGACAGGGCGGGGGGACTGAAGCTTTCTTT.

V usage is TRBV7-2 and J usage is TRBJ2-7; tentatively, D is TRBD1 (6 bases). The germline CDR1 and CDR2 sequences are SGHTA and FQGNSA. Trimming removed 5 bases at V and 5 bases at J, with 13 bases between. The CDR3 is made up of 13 amino acids. CDR3 amino acids: CASSKQGRDEQYF. The DNA of the CDR3 is TGTGCCAGCAGCAAACAGGGTAGGGACGAGCAGTACTTC.

The chain uses TRBV4-1 and TRBJ1-1; 8 nucleotides align to TRBD1. V lost 4 bases and J lost 10; bases outside the gene matches: 11. Germline V gives CDR1 MGHRA, CDR2 YSYEKL. This CDR3 is 14 amino acids long. The chain's CDR3 is CASSPGSDRGRAFF. Here the CDR3 DNA reads TGCGCCAGCAGCCCAGGCTCTGACAGGGGTCGAGCTTTCTTT.

The gene calls are TRBV7-9 and TRBJ1-1; TRBD1 aligns across 9 bases. The CDR3 spans 12 residues. Per germline, CDR1 SEHNR and CDR2 FQNEAQ (reference sequence). Trimming removed 2 bases from V and 10 bases from J; junction bases left unmatched: 2. CDR3 coding DNA: TGTGCCAGCAGCTTAAAGGACAGGGGAGCTTTCTTT. Translated, it gives CASSLKDRGAFF.

V is TRBV2 and J is TRBJ2-1; D possibly corresponds to TRBD1 (5 bases). CDR1 and CDR2 (germline): SNHLY, FYNNEI. The V end lost 2 bases, the J end lost 6 bases, and 14 bases lay between the germline ends. This CDR3 region has 15 residues. In nucleotides, the CDR3 is TGTGCCAGCAGTGAATGGCAGGCCCAGGGCAATGAGCAGTTCTTC. Translating it yields CASSEWQAQGNEQFF.

As DNA, the CDR3 is TGTGCCAGCAGTTTAGGGGCTCAAGAGACCCAGTACTTC. This codes for CASSLGAQETQYF. The chain is built from TRBV12-3 or TRBV12-4 and TRBJ2-5, with D unresolved. V was trimmed by 1 base and J by 2 bases, leaving 5 bases between them. This CDR3 contains 13 residues.

There are many counts of this clone. J is TRBJ2-3 and V is TRBV29-1, with TRBD2 identical over 13 bases. This CDR3 comprises 14 residues. Unmatched junction bases numbered 3, after V lost 7 bases and J lost 2 bases. Looked up from germline, CDR1 is SQVTM and CDR2 is ANQGSEA. The CDR3 DNA is TGCAGCGGGACTAGCGGGAGTAACACAGATACGCAGTATTTT. Its translation: CSGTSGSNTDTQYF.

This clone was seen a handful of times. This sequence joins TRBV19 and TRBJ1-6, with D tentatively TRBD1 (5 bases). The CDR3 spans 12 residues. V shed 9 bases and J shed 13 bases, with 16 bases lying between them. From germline, CDR1 is LNHDA and CDR2 SQIVND (reference sequence). CDR3 sequence (DNA): TGTGCCAGCAAACCCATGGAGGGGCCCCTCCACTTT. It is translated as CASKPMEGPLHF.

This clone was picked up one time. The chain links TRBV5-4 to TRBJ1-1; D is ambiguous. The germline V gene has CDR1 SGHNT and CDR2 YYREEE (reference sequence). V lost 4 bases and J 1 base, leaving 8 bases between the germline ends. The CDR3 extends over 13 amino acids. In nucleotides, the CDR3 is TGTGCCAGCAGCGTGGACGGGAACACTGAAGCTTTCTTT. Its translation is CASSVDGNTEAFF.

The J gene is TRBJ1-1, the V gene TRBV28; D uncertain. The length of the CDR3 is 15 residues. Trimming shortened V by 6 bases and J by 5 bases, and 19 bases separated the two germline ends. The germline CDR1 and CDR2 sequences are MDHEN and SYDVKM. The CDR3 DNA reads as TGTGCCAGCAGCACTGGCAAGGCAGGAGGGACTGAAGCTTTCTTT. Protein product: CASSTGKAGGTEAFF.

The chain is built from TRBV5-4 and TRBJ2-7; 8 positions agree with TRBD1. This CDR3 has 16 residues. J gave up 0 bases and V 4 bases, and 9 bases lay outside the gene matches. CDR1 is SGHNT, CDR2 YYREEE, per germline (reference sequence). The CDR3 bases are TGTGCCAGCAGCCCTTCGACCGGACAGGGCTCCTACGAGCAGTACTTC. Translating it yields CASSPSTGQGSYEQYF.

The chain joins TRBV19 to TRBJ1-5, with D possibly being TRBD1 (5 bases). CDR3 size: 13 residues. Germline CDR1 reads LNHDA; CDR2 reads SQIVND (reference sequence). V dropped 5 bases and J dropped 2 bases, with 7 bases sitting between them. CDR3 nucleotide sequence: TGTGCCAGTAGTGCGACAGGCAATCAGCCCCAGCATTTT. Amino acid sequence: CASSATGNQPQHF.

The chain carries TRBV7-8 and TRBJ2-1, with TRBD2 as a possible D gene (9 bases). V was pared by 5 bases and J by 2 bases, with 34 bases between. Per germline, CDR1 SGHVS and CDR2 FQNEAQ. The CDR3 extends over 22 amino acids. CDR3 region: CASSRGSRQGPSGIVTYNEQFF. The CDR3 DNA is TGTGCCAGCAGCCGAGGGTCCCGACAGGGGCCTAGCGGGATCGTAACCTACAATGAGCAGTTCTTC.

A few counts support this clone. This chain uses TRBV18 with TRBJ2-5; 10 nucleotides agree with TRBD2. The germline V gene encodes CDR1 KGHSH and CDR2 LQKENI. The CDR3 runs 15 residues. Losses at the gene ends were 0 bases for V and 5 bases for J; bases not matched to a gene: 3. In DNA form, the CDR3 reads TGTGCCAGCTCACCACCGGAACTAGCGGGGGAGACCCAGTACTTC. Its translation: CASSPPELAGETQYF.

As DNA, the CDR3 is TGCAGCGCCCACAGGGGCCCTTCCTTCGATGAGCAGTTCTTC. It yields the protein CSAHRGPSFDEQFF. The chain uses TRBV29-1 and TRBJ2-1; 7 bases line up with TRBD1. Germline lookup yields CDR1 SQVTM and CDR2 ANQGSEA. V lost 7 bases, J lost 8 bases, and 14 bases stayed unmatched. The CDR3 is made up of 14 amino acids.

V and J are TRBV2 and TRBJ2-3, with 7 bases aligning to TRBD2. The CDR3 spans 16 residues. V trimming: 3 bases; J trimming: 7 bases; junction bases outside the gene matches: 13. CDR1 is SNHLY, CDR2 FYNNEI, per germline. This CDR3 reads CASSEASGGPEHTQYF. The DNA of the CDR3 is TGTGCCAGCAGTGAGGCTAGCGGAGGGCCAGAACATACGCAGTATTTT.

The chain combines TRBV19 with TRBJ2-1; the match to TRBD2 covers 10 bases. The CDR3 runs to 15 residues. Germline-derived CDR1 and CDR2 are LNHDA and SQIVND (reference sequence). With V trimmed by 7 bases and J by 7 bases, 10 bases remained unmatched. CDR3 protein: CASTQAGGPENEQFF. In DNA form, the CDR3 reads TGTGCCAGTACCCAAGCGGGAGGGCCAGAGAATGAGCAGTTCTTC.

The J gene is TRBJ1-1, the V gene TRBV6-2 or TRBV6-3; D is undetermined. V lost 2 bases, J lost 5 bases, and 9 bases lay in between. The CDR3 extends over 13 amino acids. Looked up from germline, CDR1 is MNHEY and CDR2 is SVGEGT. This chain's CDR3 is CASSYEAGTEAFF. For the CDR3, the DNA is TGTGCCAGCAGTTACGAGGCGGGAACTGAAGCTTTCTTT.

The genes are TRBV6-1 and TRBJ2-1, with D perhaps TRBD2 (6 bases). Germline CDR1 is MNHNS and CDR2 is SASEGT. The germline V and J ends were trimmed by 1 base and 0 bases, with 19 bases remaining between them. The CDR3 runs to 19 residues. The CDR3 loop reads CASSEGTTGLLSSYNEQFF. The CDR3 nucleotides are TGTGCCAGCAGTGAAGGAACCACGGGACTCCTAAGCTCCTACAATGAGCAGTTCTTC.

The J gene is TRBJ1-1, the V gene TRBV11-2, with D possibly TRBD1 on 5 matching bases. The V and J ends lost 5 bases and 3 bases respectively, with 13 bases between them. Germline CDR1 is SGHAT and CDR2 is FQNNGV. The CDR3 consists of 14 residues. The CDR3 region is CASSPGGGDTEAFF. The DNA for the CDR3 is TGTGCCAGCAGCCCCGGGGGAGGGGACACTGAAGCTTTCTTT.

This clone was seen only a few times. The rearrangement uses TRBV25-1 and TRBJ1-1; TRBD1 aligns across 9 bases. The CDR3 loop spans 14 amino acids. Germline values: CDR1 MGHDK, CDR2 SYGVNS. The junction had 3 bases not matched to a gene; V was cut back by 5 bases and J by 2 bases. CDR3 region: CASSRQGGNTEAFF. CDR3 DNA: TGTGCCAGCAGTCGACAGGGGGGTAACACTGAAGCTTTCTTT.

The chain joins TRBV7-9 to TRBJ2-1, with 11 bases fitting TRBD1. Germline V CDR1 and CDR2: SEHNR, FQNEAQ (reference sequence). The trim removed 5 bases at V and 6 bases at J, leaving 3 bases unmatched. The CDR3 is made up of 14 amino acids. The CDR3 spells CASSAGTGGNEQFF. CDR3 DNA sequence: TGTGCCAGCAGCGCCGGGACAGGGGGCAATGAGCAGTTCTTC.

V gene TRBV5-8 combines with J gene TRBJ2-7, with a possible D match to TRBD2 (6 bases). Germline CDR1 is SGHTS and CDR2 is YDEGEE. The CDR3 is made up of 15 amino acids. Trimming left V 0 bases short and J 2 bases short, with 12 bases between. CDR3 DNA: TGTGCCAGCAGCTTGGATGGGCGGGGAACCTACGAGCAGTACTTC. Translating gives CASSLDGRGTYEQYF.

This chain uses TRBV6-5 with TRBJ2-5; D is perhaps TRBD2 (7 bases). Per the germline V gene, CDR1 is MNHEY and CDR2 is SVGAGI. V was trimmed by 5 bases and J by 3 bases, leaving 16 bases between them. This CDR3 is 15 amino acids long. CDR3 bases: TGTGCCAGCAGTAACGGGGGGCAGAGAAAAGAGACCCAGTACTTC. The encoded protein is CASSNGGQRKETQYF.